What follows are 22 T cell receptor beta chains derived from one specimen sequenced in a study of blood T cell repertoires in COVID-19 (dated by TCRdb to 2018 to 2020). Receptors were amplified or captured by the immunoSEQ multiplex PCR assay. TCRdb stores this immuneACCESS table with in-frame sequences only. Part of the clones is absent; in the studies checked, under half of the shortfall reflects unresolved V genes, and no reason is known for the rest. Present in this sample are 250,000 to 350,000 clones, approximately 90% of which were seen just once. Clones ranked in the top ten supply 6% of the sample. Source material: PBMCs or T cells enriched from blood (not recorded which). These receptors came from a woman aged 40 to 55 who had recovered from COVID-19.

J is TRBJ1-2 and V is TRBV11-2, with 7 bases matching TRBD1. After removal of 5 bases from V and 6 bases from J, the junction contained 6 bases not matched to a gene. This CDR3 has 13 amino acids. CDR1 is SGHAT and CDR2 is FQNNGV in the germline V gene. CDR3 nucleotides: TGTGCCAGCAGCAAAACAGGGGTGGATGGCTACACCTTC. Protein: CASSKTGVDGYTF.

In its sample, this clone was seen a few times. The rearrangement uses TRBV18 and TRBJ2-7; no clear D gene. Trimming took 3 bases from V and 3 from J, leaving 15 bases between them. The CDR3 sequence is 15 residues long. Germline V gives CDR1 KGHSH, CDR2 LQKENI. CDR3 sequence: CASSPSGVPNYEQYF. In DNA form, the CDR3 reads TGTGCCAGCTCACCTTCCGGTGTACCCAACTACGAGCAGTACTTC.

This clone has a single count. V gene TRBV28 combines with J gene TRBJ1-6; D possibly corresponds to TRBD1 (6 bases). This CDR3 has 13 residues. Germline assignment: CDR1 MDHEN and CDR2 SYDVKM. Trimming pared 9 bases from V and 8 bases from J, leaving 14 bases between. Written as DNA, the CDR3 is TGTGCCAGTTTGGGGACAAGTTATTCACCCCTCCACTTT. This encodes CASLGTSYSPLHF.

The chain couples TRBV9 to TRBJ1-3; D gene ambiguous. Germline V CDR1 and CDR2: SGDLS, YYNGEE. V was shortened by 0 bases and J by 4 bases, with 8 bases between the two germline ends. This CDR3 contains 14 residues. The CDR3 sequence is CASSVDQAGNTIYF. CDR3 in DNA: TGTGCCAGCAGCGTAGATCAGGCAGGAAACACCATATATTTT.

The chain employs TRBV24-1 and TRBJ1-2; no definite D call. Germline values: CDR1 KGHDR, CDR2 SFDVKD. Trimming left V 6 bases short and J 8 bases short, with 15 bases between. The CDR3 totals 13 residues. Here the CDR3 reads CATSPGMNRGYTF. DNA for the CDR3: TGTGCCACCAGTCCGGGAATGAATCGAGGCTACACCTTC.

CDR3 sequence (DNA): TGTGCCAGCAGCAAGGACAGGGTGGATTCACCCCTCCACTTT. Protein sequence: CASSKDRVDSPLHF. The chain couples TRBV7-8 to TRBJ1-6, with 8 bases matching TRBD1. J was trimmed by 8 bases and V by 5 bases; bases with no gene match: 5. The CDR3 is 14 amino acids. Germline-derived CDR1 and CDR2 are SGHVS and FQNEAQ.

The chain combines TRBV2 with TRBJ1-4, with 10 nucleotides matching TRBD1. CDR3 size: 16 residues. Germline CDR1 is SNHLY and CDR2 is FYNNEI. Germline trimming cut 4 bases from V and 6 bases from J; bases unmatched to any gene: 8. CDR3 DNA sequence: TGTGCCAGCAGTGGGGGACATGGGACAGGGGATGAAAAACTGTTTTTT. Protein product: CASSGGHGTGDEKLFF.

V and J are TRBV2 and TRBJ1-3; D gene unclear. Germline CDR1 reads SNHLY; CDR2 reads FYNNEI. Trimming removed 1 base at V and 3 bases at J, with 4 bases between. The length of the CDR3 is 13 residues. In nucleotides, the CDR3 is TGTGCCAGCAGTGAAGACAGTGGAAACACCATATATTTT. This encodes CASSEDSGNTIYF.

The chain has TRBV28 and TRBJ2-4, with 7 bases aligning to TRBD2. Germline V CDR1 and CDR2: MDHEN, SYDVKM. V gave up 2 bases and J gave up 5 bases; unmatched junction bases: 3. The CDR3 runs 14 residues. The CDR3 sequence: CASSLGLAENIQYF. CDR3 DNA: TGTGCCAGCAGTTTAGGGCTAGCGGAAAACATTCAGTACTTC.

This chain connects TRBV12-3 or TRBV12-4 to TRBJ1-5; D uncertain. CDR3 size: 13 residues. V lost 3 bases to trimming and J lost 7 bases, with 10 bases between them. The CDR3 coding sequence is TGTGCCAGCAGTTTGGGCGTTGAACAGCCCCAGCATTTT. It codes for CASSLGVEQPQHF.

The chain employs TRBV7-9 and TRBJ2-4, with 10 bases identical to TRBD2. This CDR3 is built from 16 residues. The V gene's germline CDR1 is SEHNR and CDR2 FQNEAQ (reference sequence). V shed 6 bases, J shed 6 bases, and the junction held 11 bases outside the gene matches. The CDR3 is CASRPLAGALGNIQYF. The CDR3, as DNA: TGTGCCAGCAGGCCTCTAGCGGGAGCTCTGGGAAACATTCAGTACTTC.

This chain joins TRBV7-9 and TRBJ1-3, with TRBD1 as a possible D gene (6 bases). The CDR3 has 19 amino acids. The germline V gene encodes CDR1 SEHNR and CDR2 FQNEAQ (reference sequence). V dropped 3 bases and J dropped 1 base, with 22 bases sitting between them. CDR3 amino acids: CASSFGGGQLRDSGNTIYF. In DNA form, the CDR3 reads TGTGCCAGCAGCTTTGGGGGCGGGCAGCTTCGAGATTCTGGAAACACCATATATTTT.

This chain links TRBV5-6 with TRBJ2-5; 12 positions agree with TRBD2. CDR3 length: 15 amino acids. With V trimmed by 4 bases and J by 5 bases, 6 bases remained unmatched. From germline, CDR1 is SGHDT and CDR2 YYEEEE. The CDR3 reads CASSPSGRARETQYF. CDR3 nucleotides: TGTGCCAGCAGCCCTAGCGGGAGGGCCCGGGAGACCCAGTACTTC.

The chain is built from TRBV5-6 and TRBJ2-4; TRBD1 aligns across 9 bases. This CDR3 is built from 16 residues. CDR1 and CDR2 (germline): SGHDT, YYEEEE. V lost 6 bases and J lost 0; bases outside the gene matches: 7. The CDR3 is CASTRTGALAKNIQYF. The CDR3 DNA sequence: TGTGCCAGCACCAGGACAGGGGCCCTAGCCAAAAACATTCAGTACTTC.

Remarks on this clone: The junction differs from germline at one of its ends, possibly a read error. The chain has TRBV27 and TRBJ1-2, with D hard to call. Per the germline V gene, CDR1 is MNHEY and CDR2 is SMNVEV (reference sequence). The CDR3 spans 11 residues. The CDR3 is CATLSARVLIF. The CDR3 coding sequence is TGTGCCACACTTTCGGCTCGGGTTTTGATCTTC.

This chain connects TRBV7-3 to TRBJ2-3, with TRBD2 matching 7 bases. The V segment lost 4 bases and the J segment 8 bases; nucleotides outside the gene matches: 9. CDR3 size: 14 residues. Germline CDR1 SGHTA, CDR2 FQGTGA. The CDR3 DNA follows: TGTGCCAGCAGCTCGGGACTACCCCGGTCTACGCAGTATTTT. It encodes CASSSGLPRSTQYF.

V gene TRBV6-1 combines with J gene TRBJ1-2; D call uncertain. CDR3 length equals 13 residues. CDR1 is MNHNS and CDR2 is SASEGT in the germline V gene. V was shortened by 1 base and J by 8 bases, with 11 bases between the two germline ends. The CDR3 bases are TGTGCCAGCAGTGAAGGTCGGGATGTGGGCTACACCTTC. Translated: CASSEGRDVGYTF.

The V gene is TRBV7-2, the J gene TRBJ2-5, with 8 nucleotides matching TRBD2. The V segment lost 7 bases and the J segment 4 bases; nucleotides outside the gene matches: 8. This CDR3 spans 14 amino acids. In germline, CDR1 is SGHTA, CDR2 FQGNSA. The CDR3 nucleotides read TGTGCCAGCACGAACGGGAGGGCGGGAGAGACCCAGTACTTC. This gives the protein CASTNGRAGETQYF.

This clone was counted a few times. The chain carries TRBV20-1 and TRBJ2-5, with D maybe TRBD2 (6 bases). In germline, CDR1 is DFQATT, CDR2 SNEGSKA (reference sequence). Trimming took 3 bases from V and 4 from J, leaving 12 bases between them. This CDR3 is built from 13 residues. This chain's CDR3 is CSASPTAGETQYF. CDR3 DNA sequence: TGCAGTGCTAGTCCTACAGCGGGAGAGACCCAGTACTTC.

In this sample, this clone turned up many times. The chain joins TRBV10-3 to TRBJ1-1; D not resolved. CDR3 length equals 14 residues. Per germline, CDR1 ENHRY and CDR2 SYGVKD. Trimming took 4 bases from V and 4 from J, leaving 13 bases between them. CDR3 region: CAISGAEGGTEAFF. In DNA, the CDR3 is TGTGCCATCAGTGGGGCCGAGGGAGGCACTGAAGCTTTCTTT.

The CDR3 region is CASSSLALGEETQYF. DNA for the CDR3: TGTGCCAGCAGTTCACTAGCGTTGGGAGAAGAGACCCAGTACTTC. This sequence joins TRBV27 and TRBJ2-5; 7 nucleotides agree with TRBD2. This CDR3 comprises 15 residues. Germline V CDR1 and CDR2: MNHEY, SMNVEV (reference sequence). The ends lost 4 bases at V and 3 bases at J; junction bases unmatched: 8.

V usage is TRBV18 and J usage is TRBJ2-5; the match to TRBD1 covers 7 bases. CDR3 size: 16 residues. The ends lost 5 bases at V and 0 bases at J; junction bases unmatched: 9. The V gene's germline CDR1 is KGHSH and CDR2 LQKENI. Here the CDR3 reads CASSYLTGTNQETQYF. In DNA form, the CDR3 reads TGTGCCAGCTCATACCTGACAGGGACAAACCAAGAGACCCAGTACTTC.